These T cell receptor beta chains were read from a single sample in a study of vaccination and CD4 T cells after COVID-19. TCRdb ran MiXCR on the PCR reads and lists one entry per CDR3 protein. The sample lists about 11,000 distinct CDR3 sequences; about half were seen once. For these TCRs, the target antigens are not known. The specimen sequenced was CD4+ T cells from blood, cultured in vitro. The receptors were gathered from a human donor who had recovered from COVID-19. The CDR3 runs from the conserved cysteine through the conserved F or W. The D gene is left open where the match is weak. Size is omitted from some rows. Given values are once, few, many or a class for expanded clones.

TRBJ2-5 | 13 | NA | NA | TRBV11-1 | CASSSNRGETQYF | TGTGCCAGCAGCTCGAACCGCGGGGAGACCCAGTACTTC
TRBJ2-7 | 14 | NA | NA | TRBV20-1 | CSATRVLGIYEQYF | TGCAGTGCTACCCGGGTCCTGGGGATCTACGAGCAGTACTTC
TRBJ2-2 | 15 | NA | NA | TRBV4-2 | CASSQEGRETGELFF | TGTGCCAGCAGCCAAGAGGGCAGGGAGACCGGGGAGCTGTTTTTT
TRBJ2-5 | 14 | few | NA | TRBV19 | CASKSRGAAQTQYF | TGTGCCAGTAAAAGTCGAGGGGCGGCGCAGACCCAGTACTTC
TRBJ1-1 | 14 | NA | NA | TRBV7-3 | CASSLHQGSPEAFF | TGTGCCAGCAGCTTACACCAGGGGAGCCCTGAAGCTTTCTTT
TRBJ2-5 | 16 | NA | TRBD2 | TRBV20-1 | CSARELAGGLEETQYF | TGCAGTGCTAGAGAATTAGCGGGAGGGTTAGAAGAGACCCAGTACTTC
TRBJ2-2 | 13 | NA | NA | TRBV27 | CASGGLDTGELFF | TGTGCCAGCGGGGGGCTAGACACCGGGGAGCTGTTTTTT
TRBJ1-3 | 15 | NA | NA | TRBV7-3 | CASSLQGSSGNTIYF | TGTGCCAGCAGCTTACAGGGCAGCTCTGGAAACACCATATATTTT
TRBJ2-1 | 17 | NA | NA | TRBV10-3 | CAIKTPGHPSSYNEQFF | TGTGCCATCAAAACCCCGGGACACCCGAGCTCCTACAATGAGCAGTTCTTC
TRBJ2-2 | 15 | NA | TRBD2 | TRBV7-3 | CASSSGLSNTGELFF | TGTGCCAGCAGCTCGGGACTATCGAACACCGGGGAGCTGTTTTTT
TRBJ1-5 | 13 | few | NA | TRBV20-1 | CSARVGDHQPQHF | TGCAGTGCTAGAGTAGGGGACCATCAGCCCCAGCATTTT
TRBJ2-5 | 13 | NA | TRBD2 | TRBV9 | CASSSTSEETQYF | TGTGCCAGCAGCTCGACTAGCGAGGAGACCCAGTACTTC
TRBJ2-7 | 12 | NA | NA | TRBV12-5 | CASGLATYEQYF | TGTGCTAGTGGTTTGGCTACCTACGAGCAGTACTTC
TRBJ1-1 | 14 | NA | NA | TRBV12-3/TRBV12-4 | CASGGRGGPTEAFF | TGTGCCAGCGGTGGTCGTGGGGGCCCGACTGAAGCTTTCTTT
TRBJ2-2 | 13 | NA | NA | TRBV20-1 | CSAYRDGVGELFF | TGCAGTGCGTACCGGGACGGCGTCGGGGAGCTGTTTTTT
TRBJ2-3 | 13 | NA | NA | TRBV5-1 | CASTWGGTDTQYF | TGCGCCAGCACCTGGGGGGGCACAGATACGCAGTATTTT
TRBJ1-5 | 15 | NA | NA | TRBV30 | CAWSPRGQGNQPQHF | TGTGCCTGGAGTCCCAGAGGGCAGGGCAATCAGCCCCAGCATTTT
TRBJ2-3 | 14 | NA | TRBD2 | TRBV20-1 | CSATIAGATDTQYF | TGCAGTGCTACCATAGCGGGAGCGACAGATACGCAGTATTTT
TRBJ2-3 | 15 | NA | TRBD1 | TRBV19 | CASSVTGHSTDTQYF | TGTGCCAGTAGTGTGACAGGGCACAGCACAGATACGCAGTATTTT
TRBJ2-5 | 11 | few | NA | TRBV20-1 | CSAPLKATQYF | TGCAGTGCCCCTCTTAAGGCGACCCAGTACTTC
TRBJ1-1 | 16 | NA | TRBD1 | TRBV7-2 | CASSPTGTGVYTEAFF | TGTGCCAGCAGCCCAACCGGGACAGGGGTATACACTGAAGCTTTCTTT
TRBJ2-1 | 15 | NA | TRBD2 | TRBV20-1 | CSARDWVGGPGGQFF | TGCAGTGCTAGAGATTGGGTGGGAGGGCCAGGAGGTCAGTTCTTC
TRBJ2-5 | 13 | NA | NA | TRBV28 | CASSLFLEGTQYF | TGTGCCAGCAGTTTATTCCTCGAGGGGACCCAGTACTTC
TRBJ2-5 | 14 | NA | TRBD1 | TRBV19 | CASSPGQEQETQYF | TGTGCCAGTAGTCCGGGACAGGAGCAAGAGACCCAGTACTTC
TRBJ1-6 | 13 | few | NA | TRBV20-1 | CSARAVGGSPLHF | TGCAGTGCTAGGGCAGTAGGTGGTTCACCCCTCCACTTT
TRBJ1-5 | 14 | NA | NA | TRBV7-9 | CASSLLSGDQPQHF | TGTGCCAGCAGCTTGCTCTCAGGAGATCAGCCCCAGCATTTT
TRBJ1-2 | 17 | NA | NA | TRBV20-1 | CSAREGAGLGVNYGYTF | TGCAGTGCTAGAGAGGGGGCGGGCTTAGGGGTAAACTATGGCTACACCTTC
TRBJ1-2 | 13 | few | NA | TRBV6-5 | CASSSATNYGYTF | TGTGCCAGCAGTTCAGCTACTAACTATGGCTACACCTTC
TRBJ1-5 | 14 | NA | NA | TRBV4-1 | CASSQDWGQGPQHF | TGCGCCAGCAGCCAAGATTGGGGCCAGGGGCCCCAGCATTTT
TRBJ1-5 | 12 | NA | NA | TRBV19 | CASTMGNSPQHF | TGTGCCAGTACCATGGGGAATTCGCCCCAGCATTTT
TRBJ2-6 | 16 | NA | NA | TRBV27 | CASSFPRTSGANVLTF | TGTGCCAGCAGTTTTCCCAGGACATCTGGGGCCAACGTCCTGACTTTC